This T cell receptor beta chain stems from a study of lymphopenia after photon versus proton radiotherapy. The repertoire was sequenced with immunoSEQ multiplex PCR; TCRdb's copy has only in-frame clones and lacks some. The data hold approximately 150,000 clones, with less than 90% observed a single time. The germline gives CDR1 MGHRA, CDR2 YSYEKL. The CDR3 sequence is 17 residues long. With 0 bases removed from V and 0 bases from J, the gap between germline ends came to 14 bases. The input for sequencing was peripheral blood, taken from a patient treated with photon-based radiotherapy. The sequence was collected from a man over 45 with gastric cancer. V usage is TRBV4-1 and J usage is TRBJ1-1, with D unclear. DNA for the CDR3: TGCGCCAGCAGCCAAGAGAGGAAGAGGCGGATGAACACTGAAGCTTTCTTT. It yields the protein CASSQERKRRMNTEAFF.